These 27 T cell receptor beta chains share one sample of origin, sequenced in a study of metastatic and nonmetastatic thyroid tumors. TCRdb re-clonotyped the PCR reads through MiXCR. The sample consists of 30,000 to 35,000 clones, approximately 17% of them appearing once. Thyroid surgery was preceded by no treatment in any patient. Input material: blood. All receptors come from a female donor with papillary thyroid cancer or a benign thyroid nodule (not recorded which). Some clones in this sample may be carry-over from other donors' samples.

Concerning this clone: As the CDR3 is not closed by the conserved phenylalanine or tryptophan, this likely results from a read error. The rearrangement uses TRBV25-1 and TRBJ2-7; D possibly corresponds to TRBD1 (5 bases). There are 15 residues in the CDR3. The germline V gene has CDR1 MGHDK and CDR2 SYGVNS. Here the CDR3 reads CASSSPGLPVYGQYL. The CDR3 DNA is TGTGCCAGCAGTTCCCCAGGGCTCCCGGTCTACGGGCAGTACCTC.

The chain recombines TRBV25-1 with TRBJ2-1; weak D call: TRBD2 (5 bases). Trimming stripped 4 bases from V and 13 bases from J, with 20 bases between. The germline V gene encodes CDR1 MGHDK and CDR2 SYGVNS. There are 14 residues in the CDR3. As DNA, the CDR3 is TGTGCCAGCAGTGGTAGCGTGAGGGCAGGTGATCAGTTCTTC. Its translation is CASSGSVRAGDQFF.

This clone was recorded many times. The chain combines TRBV30 with TRBJ1-1; 7 bases are shared with TRBD1. The ends lost 5 bases at V and 5 bases at J; junction bases unmatched: 11. The CDR3 contains 14 residues. CDR1 and CDR2 (germline): GTSNPN, SVGIG (reference sequence). CDR3 in DNA: TGTGCCTGGGGGGACAGCCCGGTCGGGACTGAAGCTTTCTTT. This codes for CAWGDSPVGTEAFF.

With respect to this clone: At one of its ends the junction is not consistent with the germline gene, which may arise from a read error. The chain is built from TRBV6-1 and TRBJ1-2; the D is unclear. This CDR3 region has 15 residues. Germline CDR1 and CDR2: MNHNS and SASEGT. CDR3 sequence: CASSEFAASLYDYNF. The CDR3, as DNA: TGTGCCAGCAGTGAATTCGCAGCTAGCCTCTATGACTACAACTTC.

The chain is built from TRBV18 and TRBJ1-2; D is unresolved. The CDR3 extends over 20 amino acids. V lost 1 base and J lost 7, with 31 bases in between. The germline V gene has CDR1 KGHSH and CDR2 LQKENI. The CDR3 DNA follows: TGTGCCAGCTCACCACGACCTCAGGTTAGACGTGCCACCCGGTCTGGTGGCTACACCTTC. Protein: CASSPRPQVRRATRSGGYTF.

This clone has just a few counts. V is TRBV27 and J is TRBJ1-2; D is perhaps TRBD1 (6 bases). The germline gives CDR1 MNHEY, CDR2 SMNVEV (reference sequence). This CDR3 has 15 amino acids. V lost 5 bases and J lost 0, with 13 bases in between. The CDR3, as DNA: TGTGCCAGCAGTAGGACACAGGGACCTAACTATGGCTACACCTTC. This translates into CASSRTQGPNYGYTF.

This clone occurred a few times. This chain joins TRBV6-1 and TRBJ1-1; D might be TRBD1 (5 bases). V lost 5 bases and J lost 1, with 8 bases in between. CDR1 and CDR2 from the germline V gene are MNHNS and SASEGT. The CDR3 has 13 residues. The CDR3 sequence is CASSQTGNTEAFF. CDR3 nucleotide sequence: TGTGCCAGCAGTCAAACAGGGAACACTGAAGCTTTCTTT.

This clone came up many times. This sequence joins TRBV4-1 and TRBJ1-2, with D perhaps TRBD1 (5 bases). CDR1 and CDR2 from the germline V gene are MGHRA and YSYEKL. The V gene lost 1 base and the J gene lost 6 bases, with 15 bases spanning the gap. CDR3 length: 15 residues. This chain's CDR3 is CASSQAGAGRNGYTF. The CDR3 DNA is TGCGCCAGCAGCCAAGCCGGGGCAGGGAGGAATGGCTACACCTTC.

This clone has a count of ten or more. The genes are TRBV9 and TRBJ1-2; 10 bases are a match to TRBD1. Germline V lookup: CDR1 SGDLS, CDR2 YYNGEE. V lost 4 bases, J lost 6 bases, and 3 bases stayed unmatched. The CDR3 is made up of 13 amino acids. The CDR3 nucleotides read TGTGCCAGCAGCAAAGGGACAGGGGATGGCTACACCTTC. It yields the protein CASSKGTGDGYTF.

The table lists this clone with a few counts. In DNA, the CDR3 is TGTGCCAGCAGACTAGCGGGGGGCCAAGAGACCCAGTACTTC. Its protein product is CASRLAGGQETQYF. J is TRBJ2-5 and V is TRBV25-1; 12 nucleotides match TRBD2. The CDR3 has 14 residues. The V and J ends lost 6 bases and 1 base, in that order; junction bases with no gene match: 0. Per germline, CDR1 MGHDK and CDR2 SYGVNS.

This clone was seen many times. DNA of the CDR3: TGTGCCAGCAGGTCGCTTGGCGCGGGAGAACTCAATGAGCAGTTCTTC. Amino acids: CASRSLGAGELNEQFF. The rearrangement links TRBV11-1 to TRBJ2-1; 7 bases match TRBD2. The CDR3 has 16 residues. Germline values: CDR1 SGHAT, CDR2 FQDESV (reference sequence). V shed 6 bases, J shed 6 bases, and the junction held 14 bases outside the gene matches. Supplemented by reference TRBV11-1 and TRBJ2-1, the full variable domain reads EAEVAQSPRYKITEKSQAVAFWCDPISGHATLYWYRQILGQGPELLVQFQDESVVDDSQLPKDRFSAERLKGVDSTLKIQPAELGDSAMYLCASRSLGAGELNEQFFGPGTRLTVL.

This chain uses TRBV5-1 with TRBJ2-1; 8 nucleotides match TRBD2. The J segment lost 4 bases and the V segment lost 2 bases, leaving 11 bases of the junction unmatched. The CDR3 is 17 residues long. Germline V lookup: CDR1 SGHRS, CDR2 YFSETQ. The CDR3 protein is CASSFLGGLAGYNEQFF. The CDR3 nucleotides read TGCGCCAGCAGCTTTTTGGGCGGCCTAGCGGGTTACAATGAGCAGTTCTTC.

This chain uses TRBV20-1 with TRBJ2-2; TRBD1 or TRBD2 may be the D gene (5 bases each). V lost 2 bases, J lost 3 bases, and 16 bases lay in between. The CDR3 extends over 16 amino acids. Germline V gene lookup returns CDR1 DFQATT and CDR2 SNEGSKA (reference sequence). The CDR3 loop reads CSARRSGRGYTGELFF. The CDR3 region has the DNA TGCAGTGCTAGAAGGTCAGGACGGGGCTACACCGGGGAGCTGTTTTTT.

There are many counts of this clone. A read error may be the cause here, since a much bigger clone is one base away. The gene calls are TRBV6-1 and TRBJ2-5; possibly TRBD2 for D (5 bases). V shed 6 bases and J shed 3 bases, with 14 bases lying between them. The CDR3 loop spans 14 amino acids. Germline lookup yields CDR1 MNHNS and CDR2 SASEGT. CDR3 sequence (DNA): TGTGCCAGCAGCTACGGGGAACCAAAAGAGACCCAGTACTTC. Encoded protein: CASSYGEPKETQYF.

This clone was observed a few times. The chain joins TRBV6-2 or TRBV6-3 to TRBJ2-4; the D call may be TRBD1 or TRBD2 (6 bases each). There are 17 residues in the CDR3. Trimming left V 5 bases short and J 3 bases short, with 20 bases between. Germline-derived CDR1 and CDR2 are MNHEY and SVGEGT. DNA of the CDR3: TGTGCCAGCAGTCCCGACCGGAGGGGGTTCGACAAAAACATTCAGTACTTC. This codes for CASSPDRRGFDKNIQYF.

The table lists this clone with many counts. This chain links TRBV29-1 with TRBJ1-1, with D perhaps TRBD1 (6 bases). Germline CDR1 SQVTM, CDR2 ANQGSEA. CDR3 size: 12 residues. As DNA, the CDR3 is TGCGGTATGGGACAAATGAACACTGAAGCTTTCTTT. It translates to CGMGQMNTEAFF.

This clone was picked up a small number of times. One end of the junction does not line up with germline, which may come from a read error. The chain joins TRBV6-1 to TRBJ2-3, with 9 bases fitting TRBD2. Germline CDR1 reads MNHNS; CDR2 reads SASEGT. This CDR3 comprises 16 residues. The CDR3 coding sequence is TGTGCCAGCAGACTAGCGGGCGTTTCTAGAACAGATACGAAGTATTTT. This gives the protein CASRLAGVSRTDTKYF.

This clone occurred many times. This rearrangement joins TRBV28 to TRBJ1-6; a possible D gene is TRBD1 (5 bases). CDR1 is MDHEN, CDR2 SYDVKM, per germline. This CDR3 is 14 amino acids long. Trimming pared 5 bases from V and 8 bases from J, leaving 13 bases between. The chain's CDR3 is CASSTGTPDSPLHF. CDR3 in DNA: TGTGCCAGCAGTACCGGGACGCCGGATTCACCCCTCCACTTT.

This clone showed up many times. The genes are TRBV5-5 and TRBJ2-3; 7 nucleotides match TRBD2. Per the germline V gene, CDR1 is SGHKS and CDR2 is YYEKEE (reference sequence). The V segment lost 0 bases and the J segment 3 bases; nucleotides outside the gene matches: 4. CDR3 size: 15 residues. The CDR3 reads CASSLGWGGTDTQYF. The DNA of the CDR3 is TGTGCCAGCAGCTTGGGCTGGGGAGGGACAGATACGCAGTATTTT. The variable domain in full, completed from reference TRBV5-5 and TRBJ2-3, reads DAGVTQSPTHLIKTRGQQVTLRCSPISGHKSVSWYQQVLGQGPQFIFQYYEKEERGRGNFPDRFSARQFPNYSSELNVNALLLGDSALYLCASSLGWGGTDTQYFGPGTRLTVL.

Many counts were recorded for this clone. The V call is TRBV2, the J call TRBJ2-2; no firm D call. The length of the CDR3 is 12 residues. V lost 6 bases to trimming and J lost 7 bases, with 9 bases between them. Per the germline V gene, CDR1 is SNHLY and CDR2 is FYNNEI. The DNA of the CDR3 is TGTGCCAGCAGCAGAAGTGGCGGGGAGCTGTTTTTT. Its protein product is CASSRSGGELFF.

This clone was counted at least ten times. The chain has TRBV6-1 and TRBJ1-3, with 7 bases that match TRBD1. Trimming at V came to 9 bases and at J to 2 bases, leaving 4 bases not matched to a gene. Germline V gene lookup returns CDR1 MNHNS and CDR2 SASEGT. This CDR3 is built from 13 residues. CDR3 bases: TGTGCCAGTTGGGACAGCACTGGAAACACCATATATTTT. It translates to CASWDSTGNTIYF.

This clone was counted many times. The V gene is TRBV5-1, the J gene TRBJ2-7; the D call may be TRBD1 or TRBD2 (5 bases each). The CDR3 runs 14 residues. Trimming took 3 bases from V and 0 from J, leaving 10 bases between them. Germline assignment: CDR1 SGHRS and CDR2 YFSETQ. The CDR3 is CASSSGRHSYEQYF. The CDR3 DNA reads as TGCGCCAGCAGCTCGGGACGGCACTCCTACGAGCAGTACTTC.

This clone was observed at least ten times. The rearrangement uses TRBV4-2 and TRBJ1-1; D is undetermined. V was trimmed by 1 base and J by 5 bases, leaving 17 bases between them. Germline CDR1 and CDR2: LGHNA and YNFKEQ. The CDR3 is made up of 16 amino acids. CDR3 bases: TGTGCCAGCAGCCAAGCCTTAAGCGAAGGGAGGACTGAAGCTTTCTTT. Protein sequence: CASSQALSEGRTEAFF.

This clone was found many times. The J gene is TRBJ2-1, the V gene TRBV5-1; 11 nucleotides agree with TRBD2. In germline, CDR1 is SGHRS, CDR2 YFSETQ. The CDR3 consists of 17 residues. The junction had 10 bases not matched to a gene; V was cut back by 4 bases and J by 4 bases. The CDR3 DNA reads as TGCGCCAGCAGCAGCATGACTAGCGGGATTGGGTACAATGAGCAGTTCTTC. It encodes CASSSMTSGIGYNEQFF.

This clone showed up just a few times. One junction end disagrees with the germline gene, perhaps due to a read error. The DNA of the CDR3 is TGTGCCAGCATGTGGACTAGAGATGAGCAGCTCTTC. Translating it yields CASMWTRDEQLF. This chain links TRBV2 with TRBJ2-1; 7 positions match TRBD2. CDR3 length: 12 amino acids. Per the germline V gene, CDR1 is SNHLY and CDR2 is FYNNEI.

This clone was recorded many times. Other DNA sequences within the sample encode an identical CDR3. This chain joins TRBV20-1 and TRBJ2-7; D not resolved. The CDR3 is 13 amino acids. V lost 0 bases and J lost 4, with 10 bases in between. Looked up from germline, CDR1 is DFQATT and CDR2 is SNEGSKA (reference sequence). The CDR3 DNA follows: TGCAGTGCTAGAGACGGGTACTCTTACGAGCAGTACTTC. Translating gives CSARDGYSYEQYF.

This clone was seen many times. V is TRBV5-4 and J is TRBJ2-6; D is perhaps TRBD1 (6 bases). There are 19 residues in the CDR3. The ends were cut back, 3 bases at V and 2 bases at J, with 21 bases in the middle. CDR1 and CDR2 (germline): SGHNT, YYREEE (reference sequence). The CDR3 region is CASSSGNRVRLTGANVLTF. In DNA, the CDR3 is TGTGCCAGCAGCTCAGGGAACAGGGTTAGGTTAACTGGGGCCAACGTCCTGACTTTC.